The rows below give T cell receptor beta chains drawn from one sample of a study of cytomegalovirus exposure and HLA in healthy donors. Produced via immunoSEQ multiplex PCR; TCRdb's table is partial and in-frame only. The table lists 150,000 to 170,000 clones, roughly 70% of them singletons. Sample: PBMCs. The source of these receptors is a man aged 25-45 years in good health and CMV-seronegative. Each CDR3 is given with its conserved first and last residue. A D gene is named only where the DNA matches it firmly. The size entry is marked missing in some rows and otherwise reads once, few, many or a size class.

clone size	V gene	D gene	J gene	CDR3 DNA	CDR3 protein
NA	TRBV7-2	TRBD1	TRBJ1-5	TGTGCCAGCAGCTTAAGGACAGGGGAAGGTCAGCCCCAGCATTTT	CASSLRTGEGQPQHF
NA	TRBV29-1	TRBD2	TRBJ2-7	TGCAGCGTTGAGGAACCTCACGGGAGGGATAACTACGAGCAGTACTTC	CSVEEPHGRDNYEQYF
NA	TRBV20-1	NA	TRBJ1-1	TGCAGTGCTAGAGATCATACTGAAGCTTTCTTT	CSARDHTEAFF
NA	TRBV18	NA	TRBJ1-6	TGTGCCAGCTCACCCGGTGTGGGCGCGTCCTATAATTCACCCCTCCACTTT	CASSPGVGASYNSPLHF
NA	TRBV27	TRBD1	TRBJ1-2	TGTGCCAGCAGTTCCAACCCGCGGCGGACAGGGTCCGGCTACACCTTC	CASSSNPRRTGSGYTF
NA	TRBV29-1	TRBD1	TRBJ2-7	TGCAGCGTTACCGGGACAGGCTCCTACGAGCAGTACTTC	CSVTGTGSYEQYF
NA	TRBV5-1	NA	TRBJ1-4	TGCGCCAGCAGCTTGGACAGGGTCGGGGAAAAACTGTTTTTT	CASSLDRVGEKLFF
NA	TRBV9	TRBD2	TRBJ2-3	TGTGCCAGCAGCGTAGATCCAGCGGGGGGCACAGATACGCAGTATTTT	CASSVDPAGGTDTQYF
NA	TRBV5-1	NA	TRBJ2-5	TGCGCCAGCAGCCCCGGGTCCCAAGAGACCCAGTACTTC	CASSPGSQETQYF
NA	TRBV18	TRBD1	TRBJ2-7	TGTGCCAGCTCCCCTCAGGGGGCATCCTACGAGCAGTACTTC	CASSPQGASYEQYF
NA	TRBV30	NA	TRBJ2-1	TGTGCCTGGAGTGTACCCAGGGGCCACAATGAGCAGTTCTTC	CAWSVPRGHNEQFF
NA	TRBV2	TRBD1	TRBJ2-6	TGTGCCAGCAGTGGACTGGGACAGGGCTCTGGGGCCAACGTCCTGACTTTC	CASSGLGQGSGANVLTF
medium-sized	TRBV7-9	NA	TRBJ1-2	TGTGCCAGCAGCTACCAAGCCCTTTCTAACTATGGCTACACCTTC	CASSYQALSNYGYTF
NA	TRBV6-1	TRBD1	TRBJ1-2	TGTGCCAGCAGTCCCGGACAGGGAAGGGGCTACACCTTC	CASSPGQGRGYTF
NA	TRBV19	NA	TRBJ2-6	TGTGCCAGTAGTGAGGGAACTCCTGGGGCCAACGTCCTGACTTTC	CASSEGTPGANVLTF
few	TRBV7-8	TRBD1	TRBJ1-1	TGTGCCAGCAGCTTAGGACAGGGGGGTATGAACACTGAAGCTTTCTTT	CASSLGQGGMNTEAFF
NA	TRBV29-1	TRBD1	TRBJ2-2	TGCAGCGTCGAACCCCATATCAGGGGGCGGGCCACCGGGGAGCTGTTTTTT	CSVEPHIRGRATGELFF
NA	TRBV13	TRBD2	TRBJ2-3	TGTGCCAGCAGCGGGGAAGGGCGGGGAGGGCCAGATACGCAGTATTTT	CASSGEGRGGPDTQYF
NA	TRBV15	NA	TRBJ1-2	TGTGCCACCAGCTTAGCGGGGAGCGCAGATGGCTACACCTTC	CATSLAGSADGYTF
few	TRBV4-3	NA	TRBJ2-5	TGCGCCAGCAGCCCCGGCTACAGCCAAGAGACCCAGTACTTC	CASSPGYSQETQYF
NA	TRBV19	TRBD1	TRBJ1-1	TGTGCCAGTAGTTTCTTAGACAGGGGAGGGAGCACTGAAGCTTTCTTT	CASSFLDRGGSTEAFF
once	TRBV23-1	NA	TRBJ2-1	TGCGCCAGCAGATCCCGGGGGTTCTCCTACAATGAGCAGTTCTTC	CASRSRGFSYNEQFF
NA	TRBV19	TRBD1	TRBJ2-7	TGTGCCAGTGGGGACAGGGGATACGAGCAGTACTTC	CASGDRGYEQYF
NA	TRBV7-2	NA	TRBJ1-1	TGTGCCAGCAGCTTAGACTTAGGGGGTAAGACTGAAGCTTTCTTT	CASSLDLGGKTEAFF